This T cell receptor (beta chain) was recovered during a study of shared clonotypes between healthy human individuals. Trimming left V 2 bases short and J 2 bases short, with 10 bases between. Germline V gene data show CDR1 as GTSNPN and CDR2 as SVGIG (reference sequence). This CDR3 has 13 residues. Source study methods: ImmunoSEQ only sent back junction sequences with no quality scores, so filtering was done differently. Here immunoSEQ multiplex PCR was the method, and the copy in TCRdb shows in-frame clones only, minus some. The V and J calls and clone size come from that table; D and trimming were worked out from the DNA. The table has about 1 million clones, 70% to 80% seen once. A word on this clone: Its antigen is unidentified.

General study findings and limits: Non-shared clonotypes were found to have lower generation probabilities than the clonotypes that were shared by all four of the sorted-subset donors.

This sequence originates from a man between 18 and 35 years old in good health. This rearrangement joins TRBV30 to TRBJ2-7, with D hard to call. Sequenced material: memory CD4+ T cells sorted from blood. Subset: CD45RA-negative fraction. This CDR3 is CAWSIPPTYEQYF. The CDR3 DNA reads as TGTGCCTGGAGTATACCACCCACCTACGAGCAGTACTTC.